This TCR beta chain comes out of a study of OX40 agonist ivuxolimab in advanced cancers. The overall study: An anti-OX40 (CD134) antibody with agonistic activity, ivuxolimab, was administered to patients. The dose-escalation cohort was approximately 81% male, with a mean age of 60 years, ranging roughly 20 to 80. Three dose-escalation patients had partial responses: one with hepatocellular carcinoma and two with cutaneous melanoma.

Produced via immunoSEQ multiplex PCR; TCRdb's table is partial and in-frame only. The table has 75,000 to 95,000 clones, 75% to 95% seen once. CDR3 length equals 15 residues. The V gene's germline CDR1 is SGHNT and CDR2 YYREEE (reference sequence). Trimming left V 0 bases short and J 8 bases short, with 17 bases between. With autoimmune disease history or systemic immunosuppression, patients were excluded. The gene calls are TRBV5-4 and TRBJ1-2, with a tentative D call TRBD1 (5 bases). The TCR comes from an adult with an advanced solid tumor such as melanoma, head and neck, liver or kidney cancer. The sequenced sample was CD4+ or CD8+ T cells sorted from blood, obtained in a trial of the OX40 agonist ivuxolimab. The CDR3 loop reads CASSLASGRGVGYTF. CDR3 DNA sequence: TGTGCCAGCAGCTTGGCGTCGGGACGTGGGGTGGGCTACACCTTC.